This TCR beta chain was identified during a study of Ad26.COV2.S vaccination and SARS-CoV-2 variants (dated by TCRdb to about 2021). In terms of the full investigation: Donors in the vaccine arm were drawn from COV1001, a multicentre, randomized, double-blind, placebo-controlled phase I-IIa trial testing Ad26.COV2.S in healthy adults. Ad26.COV2.S was administered intramuscularly at 5 x 10^10 or 1 x 10^11 viral particles, either as a single shot or as two shots given 56 days apart. Trial participants were randomized into five groups of five, in which low-dose or high-dose Ad26.COV2.S was given once or twice, or placebo was given on both occasions. A total of about 30 samples were included in the TCR-sequenced set, comprising 19 Ad26.COV2.S vaccine recipients, 5 placebo recipients and 8 SARS-CoV-2 convalescent individuals. Throughout the experiments and outcome assessment, investigators stayed blinded to trial group allocation. The specificity and breadth of SARS-CoV-2-reactive T cell receptors after Ad26.COV2.S vaccination were assessed by TCRbeta repertoire sequencing.

The intended sense of this specimen's treatment or condition label: some 20 received Ad26.COV2.S at low or high dose, single or two shots; 5 received placebo; per-sample allocation not given. For vaccine and placebo recipients, repertoires were sequenced using samples collected on day 63 after the first injection. Between 29 July and 7 August 2020, Cohort 1b enrolled some 25 adults aged 18-55 years at one site in Boston, USA. Ad26.COV2.S consisted of a replication-incompetent adenovirus type 26 vector by which a prefusion-stabilized SARS-CoV-2 spike protein from the original Wuhan strain was expressed. The research as a whole found: According to the authors, total T cell responses may have been underestimated by the TCR breadth and depth analyses. Comparable non-spike TCR breadth was observed between vaccine and placebo recipients, consistent with only spike being contained in the vaccine. The study was not powered to compare responses between vaccine doses or regimens. After vaccination, substantial breadth of spike-specific CD8+ and CD4+ T cell responses was reported. Spike-specific TCR breadth was higher in Ad26.COV2.S recipients than in placebo recipients (P = 0.0014).

Comments on this clone: It has no known antigen specificity. No much larger clonotype is one base removed from it; base qualities were not supplied.

The immunoSEQ Assay was the method used to sequence TCRbeta CDR3 regions. After extraction, genomic DNA underwent amplification by bias-controlled multiplex PCR, followed by high-throughput sequencing. On the authors' methods: Collapsing and filtering of sequences were performed to quantify the absolute abundance of each unique TCRbeta CDR3 region. Usable DNA was measured by amplifying reference genes present in all nucleated cells, and TCRbeta template counts were normalized to that usable DNA to estimate T cell fraction. Repertoire TCRs were annotated as SARS-CoV-2-specific when V gene, CDR3 amino acid sequence and J gene were exactly matched to a known reactive TCR set. The reference SARS-CoV-2 TCR set came from MIRA and was filtered for enrichment in COVID-19-positive ImmuneCODE repertoires, removing public or cross-reactive TCRs. Using the MIRA antigens, annotated TCRs were further analysed by specific ORF or by position within an ORF. Breadth was defined as the number of annotated unique rearrangements divided by the total number of unique productive rearrangements, and depth was defined as the summed frequency of the annotated unique rearrangements. Group comparisons of TCR breadth used two-sided Wilcoxon rank-sum tests. What TCRdb holds here is the immuneACCESS table cut down to in-frame rearrangements. Part of the clones is not present; checked against another copy, under half of the missing clones reflect an unresolved V gene, and the others are unexplained. V and J calls and clone size are those listed in that table; D and trimming were worked out from the DNA. The sample contains 200,000 to 300,000 clones, 70% to 90% of them found a single time. Jointly, the top ten make up 2.9% of the sample.

The CDR3 measures 13 amino acids from cysteine to phenylalanine. Left in the record is the CDR3 DNA by itself, 39 bases read in frame from the first base. V is reduced by 0 bases and J by 5 bases, leaving a spacing of 8 bases between them. As encoded in the germline V gene, CDR1 is SGHRS while CDR2 is YFSETQ. The chain links TRBV5-1 with TRBJ2-5; no D segment can be confidently identified. The sample consisted of peripheral blood, taken in a trial of Ad26.COV2.S vaccine versus placebo. This sequence originates from a person aged 18-60 years who received the Ad26.COV2.S COVID-19 vaccine or a placebo. This receptor carries the CDR3 CASSLGLEETQYF. Here is the DNA: TGCGCCAGCAGCTTGGGACTTGAGGAGACCCAGTACTTC.